A selection of T cell receptor beta chains follows, all from one sample in a study of CXCR3-negative and CXCR3-positive naive CD8 T cells. From the 5' RACE reads, TCRdb lists one entry per CDR3 protein and no DNA. This sample's clone table lists tens of thousands of distinct CDR3 sequences. Sequenced material: memory CD8+ T cells from blood. Receptors were obtained from a human donor in good health. Some clones in this sample may be carry-over from other donors' samples. Both conserved end residues are part of each CDR3. Not every row has a clone size; where given, it reads once, few, many or a size class.

V gene,J gene,clone size,CDR3 protein
TRBV23-1,TRBJ2-1,NA,CASSQPGLAAKMFF
TRBV28,TRBJ2-1,NA,CASSFLGLTYNEQFF
TRBV5-1,TRBJ2-5,NA,CASSLVSRLAGGSGPETQYF
TRBV20-1,TRBJ2-3,large,CSAKLAGVPSVTDTQYF
TRBV29-1,TRBJ2-5,NA,CSVDSARVEETQYF
TRBV20-1,TRBJ2-7,NA,CSARDDRLSSYEQYF
TRBV20-1,TRBJ2-1,NA,CSARGDYPGRPYNEQFF
TRBV5-6,TRBJ2-1,NA,CASSWGRSGSNEQFF
TRBV12-3/TRBV12-4,TRBJ2-1,NA,CASSPIAGGPQNEQFF
TRBV28,TRBJ2-7,NA,CASSLAPGTDTYHEQYF
TRBV14,TRBJ2-2,NA,CASSQDGLAVFTGELFF
TRBV28,TRBJ2-3,NA,CASSVLASTDTQYF
TRBV4-1,TRBJ2-7,NA,CASSQLQGSYEQYF
TRBV29-1,TRBJ1-2,NA,CSVDGAKYGYTF
TRBV29-1,TRBJ2-1,NA,CSVRFSYNEQFF